The rows below give T cell receptor beta chains drawn from one sample of a study of monozygotic twins with inflammatory bowel disease. TCRdb re-called the 5' RACE reads and shows each CDR3 protein once, DNA omitted. The sample has hundreds of thousands of distinct CDR3 sequences; the top ten hold around 2.4%. The sequenced sample was blood. The receptor source for this set is a human donor with ulcerative colitis or Crohn's disease, or a healthy co-twin of an affected twin (not recorded which). Both conserved end residues are part of each CDR3.

v_gene	j_gene	len	CDR3aa
TRBV3-1	TRBJ2-2	14	CASSRLGRSGELFF
TRBV10-3	TRBJ1-4	14	CAISDKGTNEKLFF
TRBV7-8	TRBJ2-2	14	CASSLAQLTGELFF
TRBV10-3	TRBJ2-5	14	CAISDGRFGQTQYF
TRBV5-1	TRBJ2-6	16	CASSLGLVSGANVLTF
TRBV10-3	TRBJ2-7	13	CAITRLAGDEQYF
TRBV20-1	TRBJ1-1	13	CSARVGANTEAFF
TRBV28	TRBJ2-5	14	CASSLFVAQETQYF
TRBV19	TRBJ2-7	13	CASSMTSTYEQYF
TRBV7-9	TRBJ1-1	11	CASSFGREAFF
TRBV20-1	TRBJ1-2	15	CSARDSGGKNYGYTF
TRBV7-2	TRBJ2-7	15	CASSLGGTSGYEQYF
TRBV5-1	TRBJ1-3	17	CASSLGPGTDSGNTIYF
TRBV2	TRBJ2-7	14	CASSRDRGQYEQYF
TRBV3-1	TRBJ1-4	14	CASSAQGLEEKLFF
TRBV7-9	TRBJ1-1	16	CASSLGYGGSHTEAFF
TRBV7-8	TRBJ1-2	15	CASSFLLDRDYGYTF